The 21 T cell receptor beta chains below all came from one sample that was sequenced in a study of T-cell memory formation after mild COVID-19. One entry per CDR3 protein results from TCRdb running MiXCR on the 5' RACE reads. The sample lists 200,000 to 300,000 distinct CDR3 sequences; 15% to 19% were seen once. The specimen sequenced was PBMCs or a T cell subset sorted from them (not recorded which). These receptor sequences come from an adult woman who had mild COVID-19 (a few samples of this study predate the infection). Cell type and time point are not known.

This clonotype was seen only a few times. The rearrangement joins TRBV7-8 to TRBJ2-1, with 7 nucleotides matching TRBD1. V shed 3 bases and J 9 bases; nucleotides not matched to a gene: 20. Germline CDR1 and CDR2: SGHVS and FQNEAQ. CDR3 length equals 18 residues. For the CDR3, the DNA is TGTGCCAGCAGCTTGTCAGTGAGGGGGCGAAGGGAGCACGGTGAGCAGTTCTTC. Encoded protein: CASSLSVRGRREHGEQFF.

The chain is built from TRBV18 and TRBJ1-1; 9 nucleotides match TRBD1. CDR3 length equals 17 residues. CDR1 is KGHSH and CDR2 is LQKENI in the germline V gene. V dropped 0 bases and J dropped 4; count of bases not matched to a gene: 9. The chain's CDR3 is CASSPPVGTGWSTEAFF. CDR3 sequence (DNA): TGTGCCAGCTCACCACCGGTGGGGACAGGGTGGAGCACTGAAGCTTTCTTT.

The chain joins TRBV20-1 to TRBJ2-5; 7 nucleotides match TRBD1. V shed 4 bases, J shed 2 bases, and the junction held 10 bases outside the gene matches. CDR3 length: 15 residues. CDR1 is DFQATT and CDR2 is SNEGSKA in the germline V gene (reference sequence). The CDR3 reads CSAKKRQGIQETQYF. The CDR3 DNA follows: TGCAGTGCTAAAAAGAGACAGGGAATTCAAGAGACCCAGTACTTC.

The rearrangement joins TRBV18 to TRBJ2-3, with TRBD1 identical over 9 bases. CDR1 and CDR2 (germline): KGHSH, LQKENI. This CDR3 spans 16 amino acids. The junction had 6 bases not matched to a gene; V was cut back by 3 bases and J by 2 bases. This CDR3 is CASSPGQGIYTDTQYF. The CDR3 DNA is TGTGCCAGCTCACCGGGACAGGGAATATACACAGATACGCAGTATTTT.

This clonotype was observed a handful of times. This rearrangement joins TRBV29-1 to TRBJ1-3; D gene uncertain. V lost 4 bases and J lost 3, with 16 bases in between. The CDR3 is made up of 15 amino acids. Germline lookup yields CDR1 SQVTM and CDR2 ANQGSEA. The CDR3 bases are TGCAGCGTTGTAAAGATCGAGAAGGGTGGAAACACCATATATTTT. Translation: CSVVKIEKGGNTIYF. The complete variable domain, with remaining parts taken from reference TRBV29-1 and TRBJ1-3, reads SAVISQKPSRDICQRGTSLTIQCQVDSQVTMMFWYRQQPGQSLTLIATANQGSEATYESGFVIDKFPISRPNLTFSTLTVSNMSPEDSSIYLCSVVKIEKGGNTIYFGEGSWLTVV.

The gene calls are TRBV3-1 and TRBJ1-4; tentatively, D is TRBD1 (5 bases). Per the germline V gene, CDR1 is LGHDT and CDR2 is YNNKEL (reference sequence). CDR3 length: 17 residues. V was clipped by 1 base and J by 5 bases, with 17 bases between them. In DNA form, the CDR3 reads TGTGCCAGCAGCCAAGCGGGGACGGGCAGCCTGAATGAAAAACTGTTTTTT. Encoded protein: CASSQAGTGSLNEKLFF. Using reference TRBV3-1 and TRBJ1-4 for the parts outside the CDR3, the full variable domain is DTAVSQTPKYLVTQMGNDKSIKCEQNLGHDTMYWYKQDSKKFLKIMFSYNNKELIINETVPNRFSPKSPDKAHLNLHINSLELGDSAVYFCASSQAGTGSLNEKLFFGSGTQLSVL.

The V call is TRBV29-1, the J call TRBJ2-3; D is unclear. Germline lookup yields CDR1 SQVTM and CDR2 ANQGSEA. Trimming left V 6 bases short and J 2 bases short, with 9 bases between. CDR3 length: 12 residues. The CDR3 loop reads CSVQDHTDTQYF. The CDR3 DNA sequence: TGCAGCGTCCAGGACCACACAGATACGCAGTATTTT.

The chain uses TRBV10-3 and TRBJ2-7; tentative D call: TRBD1 (5 bases). CDR1 ENHRY and CDR2 SYGVKD come from the germline V gene. The CDR3 is made up of 11 amino acids. V dropped 5 bases and J dropped 4 bases, with 6 bases sitting between them. CDR3 protein: CAISQGYEQYF. CDR3 nucleotide sequence: TGTGCCATCAGTCAGGGTTACGAGCAGTACTTC.

This clonotype was seen ten or more times. In nucleotides, the CDR3 is TGTGCCAGCAGTTCCCCCCCGGGGCAGGAAGCTTTCTTT. Residues: CASSSPPGQEAFF. The chain combines TRBV25-1 with TRBJ1-1; D possibly corresponds to TRBD1 (5 bases). V was shortened by 5 bases and J by 8 bases, with 15 bases between the two germline ends. The CDR3 has 13 residues. Germline V CDR1 and CDR2: MGHDK, SYGVNS.

This clonotype turned up a few times. The V call is TRBV29-1, the J call TRBJ2-3, with 8 nucleotides matching TRBD2. With V trimmed by 7 bases and J by 2 bases, 5 bases remained unmatched. The V gene's germline CDR1 is SQVTM and CDR2 ANQGSEA. There are 13 residues in the CDR3. The CDR3 DNA follows: TGCAGCGCCGGGACTAGTTCCACAGATACGCAGTATTTT. Its protein is CSAGTSSTDTQYF.

The DNA of the CDR3 is TGTGCCAGCAGCACATCCAGGGGGAATGAAGCTTTCTTT. Amino acids: CASSTSRGNEAFF. The V call is TRBV7-9, the J call TRBJ1-1; 7 nucleotides line up with TRBD1. The germline CDR1 and CDR2 sequences are SEHNR and FQNEAQ (reference sequence). This CDR3 region has 13 residues. With 5 bases clipped from V and 7 bases from J, the junction kept 7 bases outside the gene matches.

This clonotype was seen a few times. This rearrangement joins TRBV7-9 to TRBJ2-5, with D unresolved. The CDR3 covers 16 residues. Trimming stripped 2 bases from V and 10 bases from J, with 23 bases between. Germline V gene data show CDR1 as SEHNR and CDR2 as FQNEAQ (reference sequence). The DNA of the CDR3 is TGTGCCAGCAGCTTATTGGGCTCCCGGTCGGTAGTGGACCAGTACTTC. Amino acid sequence: CASSLLGSRSVVDQYF.

The genes are TRBV4-2 and TRBJ2-7; the match to TRBD2 covers 9 bases. The length of the CDR3 is 15 residues. Germline V CDR1 and CDR2: LGHNA, YNFKEQ. V was pared by 3 bases and J by 4 bases, with 7 bases of the junction left unmatched. CDR3 nucleotide sequence: TGTGCCAGCAGCCAGTCGGTAGCGGGAGTATACGAGCAGTACTTC. Its translation is CASSQSVAGVYEQYF.

The chain carries TRBV19 and TRBJ1-2; D perhaps matches TRBD1 (5 bases). Trimming removed 0 bases at V and 4 bases at J, with 9 bases between. Germline CDR1 reads LNHDA; CDR2 reads SQIVND (reference sequence). The CDR3 contains 14 residues. CDR3 amino acids: CASSIDRAAYGYTF. The CDR3 bases are TGTGCCAGTAGTATAGACAGGGCGGCCTATGGCTACACCTTC. The full variable domain, in which reference TRBV19 and TRBJ1-2 provide the parts outside the CDR3, is DGGITQSPKYLFRKEGQNVTLSCEQNLNHDAMYWYRQDPGQGLRLIYYSQIVNDFQKGDIAEGYSVSREKKESFPLTVTSAQKNPTAFYLCASSIDRAAYGYTFGSGTRLTVV.

This clonotype has only a few counts. The chain is built from TRBV2 and TRBJ1-1; D not certain. The V gene lost 4 bases and the J gene lost 1 base, with 10 bases spanning the gap. This CDR3 contains 14 residues. CDR1 SNHLY and CDR2 FYNNEI come from the germline V gene. CDR3 protein: CASSVGQKNTEAFF. The DNA for the CDR3 is TGTGCCAGCAGTGTTGGCCAGAAGAACACTGAAGCTTTCTTT.

This clonotype was observed a handful of times. The chain uses TRBV25-1 and TRBJ2-5; perhaps TRBD1 as D (6 bases). The V gene lost 0 bases and the J gene lost 5 bases, with 16 bases spanning the gap. Germline CDR1 is MGHDK and CDR2 is SYGVNS. The CDR3 contains 16 residues. The CDR3 DNA reads TGTGCCAGCAGTGAATATACAGGGAAGGGGTACGAGACCCAGTACTTC. Translated, it gives CASSEYTGKGYETQYF.

A few counts support this clonotype. The V call is TRBV20-1, the J call TRBJ2-1, with 8 bases fitting TRBD1. V shed 3 bases and J 4 bases; nucleotides not matched to a gene: 8. The CDR3 loop spans 15 amino acids. CDR1 is DFQATT and CDR2 is SNEGSKA in the germline V gene (reference sequence). The CDR3 DNA follows: TGCAGTGCTAGCCCCCGGGACAGGTCTTACAATGAGCAGTTCTTC. Its protein is CSASPRDRSYNEQFF.

This clonotype has more than one count but fewer than ten. V is TRBV5-1 and J is TRBJ1-2, with 7 bases aligning to TRBD1. V was pared by 7 bases and J by 7 bases, with 7 bases of the junction left unmatched. Germline values: CDR1 SGHRS, CDR2 YFSETQ. CDR3 length: 12 residues. This CDR3 is CASYDREAGYTF. For the CDR3, the DNA is TGCGCCAGCTATGACAGGGAAGCTGGCTACACCTTC.

This clonotype was detected many times. The gene calls are TRBV7-9 and TRBJ1-2; 10 nucleotides align to TRBD1. The V and J ends lost 5 bases and 2 bases, in that order; junction bases with no gene match: 11. Germline CDR1 reads SEHNR; CDR2 reads FQNEAQ (reference sequence). The CDR3 consists of 17 residues. CDR3 residues: CASSSSGTGEANYGYTF. In DNA form, the CDR3 reads TGTGCCAGCAGCAGCTCCGGGACAGGGGAGGCGAACTATGGCTACACCTTC.

The gene calls are TRBV12-3 or TRBV12-4 and TRBJ1-5, with D possibly being TRBD1 (6 bases). This CDR3 comprises 15 residues. Trimming cost V 7 bases and J 7 bases, with 20 bases left between them. The CDR3 nucleotides are TGTGCCAGCACCCTGGACAGAGAGAGCTGGCAGCCCCAGCATTTT. This translates into CASTLDRESWQPQHF.

This clonotype has ten or more counts. The chain employs TRBV5-1 and TRBJ2-1; 8 bases fit TRBD2. This CDR3 spans 15 amino acids. With V trimmed by 4 bases and J by 5 bases, 8 bases remained unmatched. Germline-derived CDR1 and CDR2 are SGHRS and YFSETQ. CDR3 in DNA: TGCGCCAGCAGCATGGGACTAGGTGAGCACAATGAGCAGTTCTTC. This sequence encodes CASSMGLGEHNEQFF.